This section outlines one T cell receptor (beta chain) sequence together with its context. Its antigen remains unidentified. This specimen belongs to a study of cytomegalovirus exposure and HLA in healthy donors. Study-wide findings and caveats: When analyzed later, the rates of TCR association showed variation by HLA locus, with DRB1 the most and HLA-C the fewest. An analysis was carried out at a later point. It showed that HLA-associated TCR beta chains were more clonally expanded than equally common non-associated chains.

PCR used 60 Vbeta primers and 13 Jbeta primers. Profiling relied on immunoSEQ multiplex PCR, and the TCRdb table lists in-frame clones only, not all of them. The sample holds roughly 140,000 clones, around 80% seen once. In germline, CDR1 is MNHEY, CDR2 SMNVEV (reference sequence). J lost 8 bases, V lost 0 bases, and 14 bases had no gene match. The CDR3 is made up of 18 amino acids. The chain has TRBV27 and TRBJ1-4, with 8 bases matching TRBD1. Sequenced: PBMCs. This receptor was taken from a man aged 18 to 35 in good health and CMV-seronegative. This chain's CDR3 is CASSLSTVPGQADEKLFF. As DNA, the CDR3 is TGTGCCAGCAGTTTATCCACTGTCCCGGGACAGGCGGACGAAAAACTGTTTTTT.